Below are 31 T cell receptor beta chains sequenced from a single sample in a study of T cells after yellow fever vaccination. One entry per CDR3 protein results from TCRdb running MiXCR on the 5' RACE reads. The sample gives hundreds of thousands of distinct CDR3 sequences, roughly 13% of which show up once; over 12% is in the top ten. Material: PBMCs, obtained on the day of the yellow fever booster vaccination. These receptors were taken from a man aged 25-45 years who received the YFV17D yellow fever vaccine.

The chain links TRBV20-1 to TRBJ1-4; perhaps TRBD1 as D (5 bases). Germline lookup yields CDR1 DFQATT and CDR2 SNEGSKA (reference sequence). This CDR3 spans 15 amino acids. V shed 2 bases and J shed 2 bases, with 12 bases lying between them. The CDR3 region is CSARLEGSTNEKLFF. Here the CDR3 DNA reads TGCAGTGCTAGATTGGAGGGGTCTACTAATGAAAAACTGTTTTTT.

This rearrangement joins TRBV20-1 to TRBJ2-7; D remains unclear. The CDR3 totals 13 residues. The germline gives CDR1 DFQATT, CDR2 SNEGSKA (reference sequence). Between the trimmed V and J ends, which lost 5 bases and 7 bases, there was a span of 18 bases. This chain's CDR3 is CSALGGRLEEQYF. The CDR3 DNA reads as TGCAGTGCTTTGGGTGGGCGGTTGGAAGAGCAGTACTTC.

This clonotype was seen a handful of times. The V and J genes are TRBV7-9 and TRBJ2-5; D unclear. Trimming shortened V by 2 bases and J by 5 bases, and 21 bases separated the two germline ends. Germline V gene sequence: CDR1 SEHNR, CDR2 FQNEAQ (reference sequence). This CDR3 region has 17 residues. CDR3 loop: CASSLYPPLGLGETQYF. For the CDR3, the DNA is TGTGCCAGCAGCTTATACCCCCCCCTGGGGTTGGGGGAGACCCAGTACTTC.

The CDR3 DNA is TGTGCCAGCAGTGAAACCCAGGGGAACTATGGCTACACCTTC. This translates into CASSETQGNYGYTF. This chain links TRBV28 with TRBJ1-2; TRBD1 is a possible D gene (6 bases). The CDR3 runs to 14 residues. Germline CDR1 and CDR2: MDHEN and SYDVKM. Trimming cost V 5 bases and J 2 bases, with 12 bases left between them.

J is TRBJ2-5 and V is TRBV12-3 or TRBV12-4, with D possibly matching TRBD2 (5 bases). The V and J ends lost 7 bases and 2 bases respectively, with 14 bases between them. CDR3 size: 14 residues. In DNA form, the CDR3 reads TGTGCCAGCACCCTCCGGGGATATCAAGAGACCCAGTACTTC. Protein product: CASTLRGYQETQYF.

In its sample, this clonotype was seen a few times. The chain is built from TRBV7-2 and TRBJ2-1; D not certain. Deletions cut 1 base from V and 9 bases from J, with 7 bases between. The CDR3 loop spans 12 amino acids. CDR1 is SGHTA and CDR2 is FQGNSA in the germline V gene. CDR3 bases: TGTGCCAGCAGCTTAGTCGGCAGTGAGCAGTTCTTC. It translates to CASSLVGSEQFF. The whole variable domain, filled in from reference TRBV7-2 and TRBJ2-1, reads GAGVSQSPSNKVTEKGKDVELRCDPISGHTALYWYRQSLGQGLEFLIYFQGNSAPDKSGLPSDRFSAERTGGSVSTLTIQRTQQEDSAVYLCASSLVGSEQFFGPGTRLTVL.

This clonotype was detected only a few times. This chain links TRBV29-1 with TRBJ2-2; 9 positions agree with TRBD1. Unmatched junction bases numbered 6, after V lost 7 bases and J lost 3 bases. CDR3 length: 14 amino acids. Per germline, CDR1 SQVTM and CDR2 ANQGSEA. The CDR3 reads CSATGGRDTGELFF. The CDR3, as DNA: TGCAGCGCCACAGGGGGCAGAGACACCGGGGAGCTGTTTTTT.

The V call is TRBV18, the J call TRBJ1-1; D gene uncertain. V was pared by 2 bases and J by 3 bases, with 10 bases between. This CDR3 is built from 14 residues. Per the germline V gene, CDR1 is KGHSH and CDR2 is LQKENI. CDR3 nucleotide sequence: TGTGCCAGCTCACCAACCTCCGAGCACACTGAAGCTTTCTTT. It specifies CASSPTSEHTEAFF. Full variable domain (remainder filled in from reference TRBV18 and TRBJ1-1): NAGVMQNPRHLVRRRGQEARLRCSPMKGHSHVYWYRQLPEEGLKFMVYLQKENIIDESGMPKERFSAEFPKEGPSILRIQQVVRGDSAAYFCASSPTSEHTEAFFGQGTRLTVV.

This clonotype occurred a few times. This chain links TRBV5-1 with TRBJ2-3; D might be TRBD1 or TRBD2, each matching 5 bases. Per the germline V gene, CDR1 is SGHRS and CDR2 is YFSETQ. This CDR3 is 16 amino acids long. Trimming shortened V by 7 bases and J by 1 base, and 19 bases separated the two germline ends. CDR3 protein: CASPSGRRRGTDTQYF. Written as DNA, the CDR3 is TGCGCCAGCCCCTCGGGACGCCGAAGGGGCACAGATACGCAGTATTTT.

This clonotype appeared a few times. The chain combines TRBV6-6 with TRBJ1-6; D not certain. CDR1 is MNHNY and CDR2 is SVGAGI in the germline V gene (reference sequence). CDR3 length: 13 residues. Trimming left V 7 bases short and J 6 bases short, with 10 bases between. The CDR3 sequence: CASNPWGNSPLHF. The CDR3 DNA reads as TGTGCCAGCAACCCCTGGGGTAATTCACCCCTCCACTTT.

The V gene is TRBV29-1, the J gene TRBJ2-5; weak D call: TRBD2 (6 bases). The V gene's germline CDR1 is SQVTM and CDR2 ANQGSEA. The CDR3 is 12 residues long. With 3 bases removed from V and 10 bases from J, the gap between germline ends came to 15 bases. CDR3 loop: CSVDGGLGFQYF. In DNA, the CDR3 is TGCAGCGTTGACGGGGGTTTGGGGTTCCAGTACTTC.

There are a few counts of this clonotype. The chain recombines TRBV7-2 with TRBJ2-7; D tentatively fits TRBD1 or TRBD2 (5 bases each). Germline values: CDR1 SGHTA, CDR2 FQGNSA. This CDR3 has 14 amino acids. With 4 bases removed from V and 2 bases from J, the gap between germline ends came to 12 bases. The CDR3 loop is CASSSIGATYEQYF. The CDR3 bases are TGTGCCAGCAGCTCAATCGGGGCCACCTACGAGCAGTACTTC.

The rearrangement links TRBV20-1 to TRBJ2-1, with D possibly matching TRBD2 (5 bases). This CDR3 contains 16 residues. CDR1 is DFQATT and CDR2 is SNEGSKA in the germline V gene (reference sequence). The ends were cut back, 0 bases at V and 4 bases at J, with 16 bases in the middle. The DNA for the CDR3 is TGCAGTGCTAGAGATGTCAGCGGATCTGGGTACAATGAGCAGTTCTTC. As protein: CSARDVSGSGYNEQFF.

This clonotype was seen more than once but under ten times. V is TRBV7-9 and J is TRBJ2-7; unclear D gene. V was clipped by 8 bases and J by 0 bases, with 8 bases between them. The CDR3 totals 12 residues. Germline V gene lookup returns CDR1 SEHNR and CDR2 FQNEAQ (reference sequence). The chain's CDR3 is CASEISSYEQYF. The CDR3 region has the DNA TGTGCCAGCGAGATTAGCTCCTACGAGCAGTACTTC.

CDR3 DNA: TGCAGTGCTAGACCCACTTTCAGCACAGATACGCAGTATTTT. This translates into CSARPTFSTDTQYF. V is TRBV20-1 and J is TRBJ2-3; D remains unclear. Germline CDR1 reads DFQATT; CDR2 reads SNEGSKA (reference sequence). The ends were cut back, 2 bases at V and 0 bases at J, with 9 bases in the middle. The CDR3 covers 14 residues.

The chain joins TRBV28 to TRBJ2-2; D perhaps matches TRBD1 (5 bases). This CDR3 spans 16 amino acids. V shed 2 bases and J shed 5 bases, with 15 bases lying between them. CDR1 is MDHEN and CDR2 is SYDVKM in the germline V gene. CDR3 in amino acids: CASSLRSGWNTGELFF. The CDR3 DNA follows: TGTGCCAGCAGTTTACGGTCAGGGTGGAATACCGGGGAGCTGTTTTTT.

V usage is TRBV29-1 and J usage is TRBJ2-4, with D perhaps TRBD2 (5 bases). The CDR3 has 16 residues. V lost 0 bases and J lost 6, with 18 bases in between. Germline V gene sequence: CDR1 SQVTM, CDR2 ANQGSEA. The CDR3 sequence: CSVEDLGETTGNIQYF. The CDR3 region has the DNA TGCAGCGTTGAAGATCTTGGCGAGACTACCGGAAACATTCAGTACTTC.

The V call is TRBV4-3, the J call TRBJ2-1; D assignment may be TRBD1 or TRBD2 (6 bases each). CDR1 and CDR2 from the germline V gene are LGHNA and YSLEER. CDR3 length: 16 amino acids. Between the trimmed V and J ends, which lost 1 base and 5 bases, there was a span of 15 bases. In DNA form, the CDR3 reads TGCGCCAGCAGCCAAGTGTACGACAGGACTAACAATGAGCAGTTCTTC. This gives the protein CASSQVYDRTNNEQFF.

The chain joins TRBV29-1 to TRBJ2-4; tentative D call: TRBD1 (7 bases). The CDR3 consists of 13 residues. V lost 5 bases to trimming and J lost 9 bases, with 17 bases between them. The germline CDR1 and CDR2 sequences are SQVTM and ANQGSEA. The CDR3 spells CSVQGGVNSIQYF. The CDR3 nucleotides are TGCAGCGTTCAGGGGGGAGTGAATAGCATTCAGTACTTC.

CDR3 nucleotide sequence: TGTGCCAGGACCCCGGAAACCAGTCCCTACGAGCAGTACTTC. Its protein is CARTPETSPYEQYF. The chain employs TRBV28 and TRBJ2-7; D gene unclear. V lost 9 bases and J lost 2, with 17 bases in between. Germline CDR1 and CDR2: MDHEN and SYDVKM. The CDR3 totals 14 residues.

In regard to this clonotype: The missing conserved phenylalanine or tryptophan at the end of this CDR3 makes a read error likely. The CDR3 nucleotides are TGTGCCACCAGTGATTTACACAGGGGGCGCGAGACCCAGTACTAC. Translated: CATSDLHRGRETQYY. The chain carries TRBV24-1 and TRBJ2-5; 9 nucleotides agree with TRBD1. The germline gives CDR1 KGHDR, CDR2 SFDVKD. The CDR3 covers 15 residues. Trimming at V came to 1 base and at J to 5 bases, leaving 4 bases not matched to a gene.

This chain links TRBV11-1 with TRBJ2-1; 9 bases map to TRBD2. V shed 1 base and J 0 bases; nucleotides not matched to a gene: 7. The CDR3 is 18 residues long. Germline CDR1 reads SGHAT; CDR2 reads FQDESV (reference sequence). The chain's CDR3 is CASSLVPGLASSYNEQFF. The CDR3 nucleotides are TGTGCCAGCAGCTTAGTCCCGGGACTAGCTAGCTCCTACAATGAGCAGTTCTTC.

This clonotype was picked up a small number of times. V usage is TRBV20-1 and J usage is TRBJ2-3; D ambiguous. V lost 6 bases and J 4 bases, leaving 20 bases between the germline ends. The CDR3 totals 15 residues. The germline V gene encodes CDR1 DFQATT and CDR2 SNEGSKA (reference sequence). CDR3 DNA sequence: TGCAGTGCCCTTGCTTCTGGCCTTCATTCAGATACGCAGTATTTT. Translated: CSALASGLHSDTQYF.

This clonotype was observed a few times. The chain has TRBV20-1 and TRBJ2-7, with TRBD2 as a possible D gene (6 bases). CDR3 length: 13 residues. V was pared by 5 bases and J by 2 bases, with 13 bases between. Per the germline V gene, CDR1 is DFQATT and CDR2 is SNEGSKA (reference sequence). The CDR3, as DNA: TGCAGTGCTGACCCCGGGAGCACCTACGAGCAGTACTTC. It is translated as CSADPGSTYEQYF.

This clonotype was seen a few times. J is TRBJ1-6 and V is TRBV7-2; D unresolved. In germline, CDR1 is SGHTA, CDR2 FQGNSA. Between the trimmed V and J ends, which lost 4 bases and 9 bases, there was a span of 13 bases. The CDR3 loop spans 14 amino acids. The CDR3 sequence is CASSSQAVASPLHF. CDR3 sequence (DNA): TGTGCCAGCAGCTCCCAGGCCGTAGCTTCACCCCTCCACTTT. The full variable domain, in which reference TRBV7-2 and TRBJ1-6 provide the parts outside the CDR3, is GAGVSQSPSNKVTEKGKDVELRCDPISGHTALYWYRQSLGQGLEFLIYFQGNSAPDKSGLPSDRFSAERTGGSVSTLTIQRTQQEDSAVYLCASSSQAVASPLHFGNGTRLTVT.

This clonotype was found a few times. The V gene is TRBV6-5, the J gene TRBJ2-7; 10 bases are a match to TRBD2. Germline CDR1 is MNHEY and CDR2 is SVGAGI. The CDR3 runs 16 residues. Trimming removed 1 base from V and 6 bases from J; junction bases left unmatched: 9. The CDR3 here is CASSYWTSGNNGEQYF. Written as DNA, the CDR3 is TGTGCCAGCAGTTACTGGACTAGCGGTAATAACGGCGAGCAGTACTTC.

V usage is TRBV3-1 and J usage is TRBJ2-7, with D hard to call. Trimming stripped 4 bases from V and 6 bases from J, with 13 bases between. CDR3 length: 13 residues. Germline V gives CDR1 LGHDT, CDR2 YNNKEL (reference sequence). The CDR3 spells CASSPPGRIEQYF. The CDR3 nucleotides are TGTGCCAGCAGCCCGCCGGGCCGGATCGAGCAGTACTTC.

There are many counts of this clonotype. This chain uses TRBV4-3 with TRBJ2-7, with 7 positions matching TRBD2. This CDR3 is 14 amino acids long. After removal of 4 bases from V and 3 bases from J, the junction contained 6 bases not matched to a gene. Germline V lookup: CDR1 LGHNA, CDR2 YSLEER. The CDR3 nucleotides are TGCGCCAGCAGCCCGGGCGGGGGTAGCTACGAGCAGTACTTC. It specifies CASSPGGGSYEQYF.

The CDR3 here is CASNSPREGLTNEQFF. The CDR3 nucleotides read TGTGCCAGCAACTCTCCTAGGGAAGGACTAACCAATGAGCAGTTCTTC. V usage is TRBV6-2 or TRBV6-3 and J usage is TRBJ2-1, with a tentative D call TRBD2 (6 bases). CDR1 is MNHEY, CDR2 SVGEGT, per germline. Trimming removed 7 bases from V and 6 bases from J, with 22 bases in between. This CDR3 has 16 amino acids.

The chain links TRBV20-1 to TRBJ2-3; D possibly uses TRBD1 or TRBD2 (5 bases each). This CDR3 spans 16 amino acids. The V gene lost 0 bases and the J gene lost 0 bases, with 13 bases spanning the gap. The germline gives CDR1 DFQATT, CDR2 SNEGSKA (reference sequence). CDR3 sequence: CSARDRGGTSTDTQYF. In nucleotides, the CDR3 is TGCAGTGCTAGAGATCGGGGCGGAACTAGCACAGATACGCAGTATTTT.

V and J are TRBV21-1 and TRBJ2-7; the table calls TRBD1, which could not be checked here. TRBV21-1 is described as a pseudogene. This CDR3 has 14 residues. CDR3 nucleotides: TGTGCCAGCAGCCCCGGGACCCTCTGCGGCGAGCAGTACTTC. Translated: CASSPGTLCGEQYF.